The next 15 T cell receptor beta chains were all read from a single sample in a study of cytomegalovirus exposure and HLA in healthy donors. In the PCR, 60 Vbeta and 13 Jbeta primers were used. Produced via immunoSEQ multiplex PCR; TCRdb's table is partial and in-frame only. Of fewer than 250,000 clones in the sample, 75% to 85% were seen once. The specimen sequenced was PBMCs. Receptors originate from a male donor in good health and CMV-seropositive.

The CDR3 coding sequence is TGTGCCAGCAGCCTAGAGATCGACACTCGCTCTGGAAACACCATATATTTT. Amino acid sequence: CASSLEIDTRSGNTIYF. V is TRBV4-2 and J is TRBJ1-3; D unresolved. V lost 4 bases and J lost 0, with 16 bases in between. Germline CDR1 reads LGHNA; CDR2 reads YNFKEQ. The CDR3 sequence is 17 residues long.

J is TRBJ2-2 and V is TRBV4-3, with 10 bases aligning to TRBD2. The CDR3 has 17 amino acids. Germline V gives CDR1 LGHNA, CDR2 YSLEER. With V trimmed by 4 bases and J by 0 bases, 5 bases remained unmatched. The CDR3 sequence: CASSRQREGTNTGELFF. The CDR3 DNA follows: TGCGCCAGCAGCCGTCAGCGGGAGGGTACGAACACCGGGGAGCTGTTTTTT.

The chain uses TRBV7-6 and TRBJ2-3; TRBD2 matches at 7 bases. Germline V gives CDR1 SGHVS, CDR2 FNYEAQ. The junction had 9 bases not matched to a gene; V was cut back by 6 bases and J by 6 bases. This CDR3 comprises 14 residues. The CDR3 is CASRTNVGGDTQYF. The CDR3 DNA reads as TGTGCCAGCAGAACAAACGTGGGGGGGGATACGCAGTATTTT. The complete variable domain, with remaining parts taken from reference TRBV7-6 and TRBJ2-3, reads GAGVSQSPRYKVTKRGQDVALRCDPISGHVSLYWYRQALGQGPEFLTYFNYEAQQDKSGLPNDRFSAERPEGSISTLTIQRTEQRDSAMYRCASRTNVGGDTQYFGPGTRLTVL.

V is TRBV4-3 and J is TRBJ1-5; D is undetermined. CDR1 and CDR2 from the germline V gene are LGHNA and YSLEER. The V end was cut by 3 bases, the J end by 0 bases, with 9 bases between. This CDR3 comprises 15 residues. The CDR3 DNA is TGCGCCAGCAGCCAGGAGACGAATAGCAATCAGCCCCAGCATTTT. Amino acid sequence: CASSQETNSNQPQHF.

This clone has just a few counts. V and J are TRBV27 and TRBJ1-5, with D possibly being TRBD1 (5 bases). The germline V gene has CDR1 MNHEY and CDR2 SMNVEV (reference sequence). CDR3 length: 17 residues. V lost 5 bases and J 0 bases, leaving 17 bases between the germline ends. CDR3 nucleotide sequence: TGTGCCAGCAGTCCGGCGGGGACTCCGGTTAGCAATCAGCCCCAGCATTTT. Protein: CASSPAGTPVSNQPQHF.

This rearrangement joins TRBV5-1 to TRBJ2-4; no clear D. The CDR3 is 11 residues long. The germline V gene has CDR1 SGHRS and CDR2 YFSETQ. The V end was cut by 5 bases, the J end by 5 bases, with 5 bases between. The CDR3 is CASRSENIQYF. The CDR3 DNA reads as TGCGCCAGCAGGAGTGAAAACATTCAGTACTTC.

This chain connects TRBV28 to TRBJ2-1; TRBD1 might be the D (8 bases). The germline gives CDR1 MDHEN, CDR2 SYDVKM. V gave up 8 bases and J gave up 6 bases, with 23 bases separating them. CDR3 length: 16 residues. The CDR3: CASYESDHRGGNEQFF. In DNA, the CDR3 is TGTGCCAGCTATGAAAGCGACCACAGGGGGGGCAATGAGCAGTTCTTC.

V is TRBV7-2 and J is TRBJ2-5; TRBD2 might be the D (6 bases). This CDR3 contains 15 residues. Germline-derived CDR1 and CDR2 are SGHTA and FQGNSA. V shed 1 base and J shed 4 bases, with 13 bases lying between them. In DNA form, the CDR3 reads TGTGCCAGCAGCTTAGGATCAGGAGGGGCAGAGACCCAGTACTTC. This gives the protein CASSLGSGGAETQYF.

This clone turned up a few times. The V and J genes are TRBV9 and TRBJ2-1; TRBD1 is a possible D gene (5 bases). This CDR3 is 16 amino acids long. The germline V gene encodes CDR1 SGDLS and CDR2 YYNGEE. With 3 bases removed from V and 8 bases from J, the gap between germline ends came to 21 bases. CDR3 sequence reads: CASSGGGAGVRDEQFF. CDR3 DNA: TGTGCCAGCAGCGGAGGTGGGGCTGGGGTTCGGGATGAGCAGTTCTTC.

This clone is a singleton in its sample. The chain couples TRBV4-3 to TRBJ2-5; perhaps TRBD2 as D (6 bases). The J call may not be correct, given that the DNA end is closer to TRBJ2-7. The CDR3 contains 16 residues. Per germline, CDR1 LGHNA and CDR2 YSLEER. The CDR3 region has the DNA TGCGCCAGCAGCCAAGTATCGGGGGATGCCTCCTACGAGCAGTACTTC. Encoded protein: CASSQVSGDASYEQYF.

This chain connects TRBV19 to TRBJ2-1, with D perhaps matching TRBD1 (6 bases). V gave up 5 bases and J gave up 10 bases, with 15 bases separating them. The length of the CDR3 is 13 residues. CDR1 is LNHDA and CDR2 is SQIVND in the germline V gene (reference sequence). CDR3 loop: CASSAGELREQFF. The DNA of the CDR3 is TGTGCCAGTAGTGCAGGGGAGCTGCGGGAGCAGTTCTTC.

In its sample, this clone was seen a few times. The rearrangement joins TRBV6-1 to TRBJ1-4; D is undetermined. This CDR3 comprises 15 residues. Germline V CDR1 and CDR2: MNHNS, SASEGT. V was cut by 2 bases and J by 5 bases, with 12 bases left in between. CDR3 region: CASSENRGRNEKLFF. In DNA, the CDR3 is TGTGCCAGCAGTGAAAATCGAGGGAGGAATGAAAAACTGTTTTTT.

The rearrangement links TRBV5-1 to TRBJ2-2, with 8 bases fitting TRBD2. V shed 0 bases and J 6 bases; nucleotides not matched to a gene: 4. The CDR3 is made up of 15 amino acids. CDR1 is SGHRS and CDR2 is YFSETQ in the germline V gene. CDR3 DNA sequence: TGCGCCAGCAGCTTGGTTGTCGGGAGGGCCGGGGAGCTGTTTTTT. This gives the protein CASSLVVGRAGELFF. Complete variable domain (other parts from reference TRBV5-1 and TRBJ2-2): KAGVTQTPRYLIKTRGQQVTLSCSPISGHRSVSWYQQTPGQGLQFLFEYFSETQRNKGNFPGRFSGRQFSNSRSEMNVSTLELGDSALYLCASSLVVGRAGELFFGEGSRLTVL.

The chain couples TRBV5-1 to TRBJ2-1; no clear D. The CDR3 length is 15 residues. Trimming removed 6 bases from V and 4 bases from J, with 17 bases in between. Per the germline V gene, CDR1 is SGHRS and CDR2 is YFSETQ. CDR3: CASTSLAKTYNEQFF. The CDR3 nucleotides are TGCGCCAGCACCTCCCTTGCGAAAACGTACAATGAGCAGTTCTTC. Together with reference TRBV5-1 and TRBJ2-1, the CDR3 gives the full variable domain: KAGVTQTPRYLIKTRGQQVTLSCSPISGHRSVSWYQQTPGQGLQFLFEYFSETQRNKGNFPGRFSGRQFSNSRSEMNVSTLELGDSALYLCASTSLAKTYNEQFFGPGTRLTVL.

V is TRBV7-6 and J is TRBJ2-7, with TRBD1 identical over 9 bases. Germline CDR1 reads SGHVS; CDR2 reads FNYEAQ. This CDR3 contains 15 residues. The J segment lost 4 bases and the V segment lost 1 base, leaving 5 bases of the junction unmatched. CDR3 DNA sequence: TGTGCCAGCAGCTTAGTTGGGGGACAGGGATACGAGCAGTACTTC. It yields the protein CASSLVGGQGYEQYF.